The rows below give T cell receptor beta chains drawn from one sample of a study of PD-L1 blockade in urothelial cancer. Some clones are missing from TCRdb's copy, which holds only in-frame ones; the method was immunoSEQ multiplex PCR. The sample includes just under 50,000 clones, approximately 79% of them seen just once. The material sequenced was PBMCs, taken around atezolizumab (anti-PD-L1) treatment. Every receptor here comes from a man between 65 and 80 years old with urothelial cancer. CDR3s include the opening cysteine and the closing phenylalanine or tryptophan. The D gene is left open where the match is weak. Some rows mark clone size as missing; the rest say once, few, many or name a class of expanded clone.

V	D	J	size	CDR3	DNA
TRBV6-6	-	TRBJ1-5	-	CASSSGQQPQHF	TGTGCCAGCAGTTCAGGACAGCAGCCCCAGCATTTT
TRBV7-8	-	TRBJ1-5	-	CASSLSSRNQPQHF	TGTGCCAGCAGCTTATCTAGTAGAAATCAGCCCCAGCATTTT
TRBV11-3	TRBD2	TRBJ2-5	-	CASSQRASGSQETQYF	TGTGCCAGCAGTCAGCGGGCTAGCGGGTCTCAAGAGACCCAGTACTTC
TRBV4-3	-	TRBJ2-3	-	CASSQLFGRGDTQYF	TGCGCCAGCAGCCAACTCTTCGGGAGAGGGGATACGCAGTATTTT
TRBV30	TRBD2	TRBJ2-4	-	CAWRKGLAGGNIQYF	TGTGCCTGGAGGAAGGGACTAGCGGGGGGGAACATTCAGTACTTC
TRBV7-6	-	TRBJ1-5	-	CASSLADSSNQPQHF	TGTGCCAGCAGCTTAGCGGACAGTAGCAATCAGCCCCAGCATTTT
TRBV15	TRBD2	TRBJ2-5	-	CATRFSGRFGETQYF	TGTGCCACCAGATTTAGCGGGAGGTTTGGAGAGACCCAGTACTTC
TRBV7-9	TRBD1	TRBJ1-6	-	CASRMTGDYSPLHF	TGTGCCAGCAGGATGACAGGGGATTATTCACCCCTCCACTTT
TRBV5-1	TRBD2	TRBJ2-1	-	CASSPLSGGNNNEQFF	TGCGCCAGCAGCCCTTTAAGCGGGGGTAATAACAATGAGCAGTTCTTC
TRBV5-4	TRBD1	TRBJ2-2	-	CASKAGTGSAGELFF	TGTGCCAGCAAGGCCGGGACAGGGTCTGCCGGGGAGCTGTTTTTT
TRBV2	-	TRBJ1-1	-	CASTLRSRQNTEAFF	TGTGCCAGCACCTTACGATCAAGACAGAACACTGAAGCTTTCTTT
TRBV4-2	-	TRBJ1-3	-	CASSPPDTSGNTIYF	TGTGCCAGCAGCCCTCCGGACACCTCTGGAAACACCATATATTTT
TRBV19	-	TRBJ2-4	-	CASSVQGGENIQYF	TGTGCCAGTAGCGTACAGGGGGGGGAAAACATTCAGTACTTC
TRBV5-4	TRBD1	TRBJ2-7	few	CASSIDRGVGSEQYF	TGTGCCAGCAGCATTGACAGGGGTGTTGGAAGCGAGCAGTACTTC
TRBV7-2	-	TRBJ2-1	-	CASSFTNYNEQFF	TGTGCCAGCAGCTTCACTAACTACAATGAGCAGTTCTTC
TRBV5-8	TRBD1	TRBJ1-5	-	CASSWGQSNQPQHF	TGTGCCAGCAGCTGGGGACAGTCCAATCAGCCCCAGCATTTT
TRBV11-2	TRBD1	TRBJ2-7	once	CASSLGHRGYTTSRVRQYF	TGTGCCAGCAGCTTAGGTCACAGGGGTTATACTACGAGCAGAGTCCGGCAGTACTTC
TRBV7-9	-	TRBJ1-3	-	CASSPEGVFGNTIYF	TGTGCCAGCAGCCCCGAGGGGGTCTTTGGAAACACCATATATTTT
TRBV18	-	TRBJ2-2	few	CASSLSRVTNTGELFF	TGTGCCAGCTCACTTTCCAGGGTAACCAACACCGGGGAGCTGTTTTTT
TRBV7-2	-	TRBJ2-3	-	CASSPQAGSSTDTQYF	TGTGCCAGCAGCCCCCAGGCGGGGAGTAGCACAGATACGCAGTATTTT
TRBV4-3	TRBD2	TRBJ2-1	-	CASSQEASGRFGDEQFF	TGCGCCAGCAGCCAAGAGGCTAGCGGGAGATTTGGGGATGAGCAGTTCTTC
TRBV14	-	TRBJ1-1	few	CASSQFRGSSTEAFF	TGTGCCAGCAGCCAATTTAGGGGAAGTAGCACTGAAGCTTTCTTT
TRBV5-6	-	TRBJ1-1	-	CASSFIGRTEAFF	TGTGCCAGCAGCTTCATAGGGAGGACTGAAGCTTTCTTT
TRBV27	TRBD2	TRBJ2-7	few	CASSPSGRVDEQYF	TGTGCCAGCAGTCCTAGCGGGAGAGTCGACGAGCAGTACTTC
TRBV15	-	TRBJ1-2	-	CATSMRARGDYGYTF	TGTGCCACCAGCATGAGAGCCAGGGGAGACTATGGCTACACCTTC
TRBV28	TRBD1	TRBJ2-1	-	CASDRGVGNEQFF	TGTGCCAGCGACAGGGGTGTAGGCAATGAGCAGTTCTTC
TRBV6-5	-	TRBJ1-1	-	CASSTPGRGATEAFF	TGTGCCAGCAGTACCCCGGGGAGGGGGGCGACTGAAGCTTTCTTT